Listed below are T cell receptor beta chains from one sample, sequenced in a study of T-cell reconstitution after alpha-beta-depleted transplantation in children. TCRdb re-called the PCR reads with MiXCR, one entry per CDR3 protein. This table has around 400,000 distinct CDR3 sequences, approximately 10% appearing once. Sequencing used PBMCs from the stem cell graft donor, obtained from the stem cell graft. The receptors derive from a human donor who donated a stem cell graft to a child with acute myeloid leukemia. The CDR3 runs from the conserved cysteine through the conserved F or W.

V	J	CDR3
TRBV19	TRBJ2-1	CASSILGASGLQQFF
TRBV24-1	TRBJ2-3	CATSPGTGGTDTQYF
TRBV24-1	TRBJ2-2	CATSDTGRNTGELFF
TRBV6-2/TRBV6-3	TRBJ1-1	CASSTSLGWSTEAFF
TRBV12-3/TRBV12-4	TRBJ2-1	CASSGRLAGPSYNEQFF
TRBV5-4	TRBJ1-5	CASSRRGPGGNQPQHF
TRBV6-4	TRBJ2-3	CASSDGGTDTQYF
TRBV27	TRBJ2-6	CASSRRASGANVLTF
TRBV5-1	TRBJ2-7	CASSASGTTLYEQYF
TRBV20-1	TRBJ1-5	CSARVGLNQPQHF
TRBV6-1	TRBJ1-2	CASSQQGQGIGYTF
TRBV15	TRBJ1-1	CATSRDRGRTEAFF
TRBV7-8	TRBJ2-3	CASGRGTTDTQYF
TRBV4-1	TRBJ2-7	CASSQTRTGVFGEQYF
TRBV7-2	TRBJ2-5	CASSLYTSGGETQYF
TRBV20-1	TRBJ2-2	CSARERGRGGTGELFF
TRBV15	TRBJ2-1	CATSTQSPGQGYNEQFF
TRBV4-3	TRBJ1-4	CASSQGGGGEKLFF
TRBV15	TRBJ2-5	CATSRTILAGAETQYF
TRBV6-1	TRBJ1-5	CASSDHWGQPQHF
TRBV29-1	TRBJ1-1	CSVENGWNTEAFF
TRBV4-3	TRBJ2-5	CASSQDSPSGRPQETQYF
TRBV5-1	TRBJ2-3	CASSQVPGPGQYF
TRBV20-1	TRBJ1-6	CSARVGIRNSPLHF
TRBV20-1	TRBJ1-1	CSARDVRLVIADTEAFF